The 22 T cell receptor beta chains below were found in one sample sequenced in a study of shared clonotypes between healthy human individuals. Sequenced by immunoSEQ multiplex PCR; TCRdb stores in-frame clones only, minus some. The repertoire includes millions of clones, approximately 94% of them detected once, and roughly 0.13% sits in the top ten. The sequenced sample was naive CD4+ T cells sorted from blood. Specified subset: CD45RA+ positively selected. The receptors originated from a man aged 18 to 29 in good health.

V is TRBV10-1 and J is TRBJ1-6; 7 bases map to TRBD1. After removal of 6 bases from V and 7 bases from J, the junction contained 9 bases not matched to a gene. Germline V gives CDR1 WNHNN, CDR2 SYGVQD (reference sequence). The CDR3 covers 15 residues. The CDR3 DNA is TGCGCCAGCAGCACCGGGACAGAAGGCAATTCACCCCTCCACTTT. It yields the protein CASSTGTEGNSPLHF.

The chain combines TRBV7-8 with TRBJ1-1; no clear D. Trimming took 4 bases from V and 2 from J, leaving 20 bases between them. In germline, CDR1 is SGHVS, CDR2 FQNEAQ. The CDR3 is 17 residues long. The CDR3 loop is CASSYRIPGGDNTEAFF. CDR3 bases: TGTGCCAGCAGCTACCGCATACCGGGTGGCGATAACACTGAAGCTTTCTTT.

The gene calls are TRBV27 and TRBJ2-7; D not resolved. This CDR3 has 15 residues. Trimming took off 4 bases at V and 4 bases at J, with 17 bases between the two ends. CDR1 is MNHEY and CDR2 is SMNVEV in the germline V gene (reference sequence). The CDR3 is CASSSPQASIYEQYF. CDR3 in DNA: TGTGCCAGCAGTTCTCCCCAAGCCTCAATATACGAGCAGTACTTC.

The chain recombines TRBV5-6 with TRBJ1-2; D is perhaps TRBD1 (6 bases). The V gene lost 4 bases and the J gene lost 7 bases, with 11 bases spanning the gap. The CDR3 spans 12 residues. Germline loops: CDR1 SGHDT, CDR2 YYEEEE. CDR3 sequence reads: CASSAIRGGYTF. The CDR3 DNA sequence: TGTGCCAGCAGCGCAATCAGGGGTGGCTACACCTTC. Based on the CDR3 plus reference TRBV5-6 and TRBJ1-2, the full variable domain is DAGVTQSPTHLIKTRGQQVTLRCSPKSGHDTVSWYQQALGQGPQFIFQYYEEEERQRGNFPDRFSGHQFPNYSSELNVNALLLGDSALYLCASSAIRGGYTFGSGTRLTVV.

The chain couples TRBV7-2 to TRBJ2-1; unclear D gene. The CDR3 has 15 residues. Trimming cost V 2 bases and J 0 bases, with 8 bases left between them. Germline V gene sequence: CDR1 SGHTA, CDR2 FQGNSA. In DNA form, the CDR3 reads TGTGCCAGCAGCTTACATAGCAGCTCCTACAATGAGCAGTTCTTC. This gives the protein CASSLHSSSYNEQFF.

The rearrangement uses TRBV2 and TRBJ1-2; no clear D gene. The germline CDR1 and CDR2 sequences are SNHLY and FYNNEI. This CDR3 contains 13 residues. Trimming stripped 2 bases from V and 5 bases from J, with 9 bases between. The CDR3 protein is CASSESSPYGYTF. The CDR3 DNA reads as TGTGCCAGCAGTGAAAGTTCCCCATATGGCTACACCTTC.

The V and J genes are TRBV14 and TRBJ2-7; a weak D match, TRBD1 (5 bases). This CDR3 comprises 17 residues. CDR1 and CDR2 from the germline V gene are SGHDN and FVKESK. V was clipped by 1 base and J by 7 bases, with 23 bases between them. The CDR3 here is CASSQGVWRQGFEEQYF. DNA for the CDR3: TGTGCCAGCAGCCAAGGAGTGTGGCGGCAGGGTTTTGAGGAGCAGTACTTC.

This clone was found once. Distinct nucleotide sequences in the sample also encode this CDR3. This chain joins TRBV5-1 and TRBJ2-3, with TRBD2 matching over 7 bases. Trimming took 7 bases from V and 0 from J; bases not matched to a gene: 5. The germline V gene has CDR1 SGHRS and CDR2 YFSETQ. The CDR3 consists of 14 residues. The CDR3 region has the DNA TGCGCCAGCTCCGGGGGGAGAAGCACAGATACGCAGTATTTT. This codes for CASSGGRSTDTQYF.

CDR3 loop: CASSYSGQVGSPLHF. The CDR3 DNA reads TGTGCCAGCAGTTACTCCGGGCAGGTCGGCTCACCCCTCCACTTT. The J gene is TRBJ1-6, the V gene TRBV6-5; D unresolved. The V end lost 0 bases, the J end lost 10 bases, and 13 bases lay between the germline ends. Germline V CDR1 and CDR2: MNHEY, SVGAGI. The CDR3 runs to 15 residues.

J is TRBJ1-4 and V is TRBV6-1, with TRBD1 identical over 7 bases. V gave up 6 bases and J gave up 4 bases; unmatched junction bases: 8. CDR3 length: 15 residues. Germline CDR1 and CDR2: MNHNS and SASEGT. The CDR3 DNA is TGTGCCAGCAGCATCTCGACAGGGTATAATGAAAAACTGTTTTTT. Encoded protein: CASSISTGYNEKLFF.

Only one count was recorded for this clone. V usage is TRBV19 and J usage is TRBJ2-5; no firm D call. V lost 0 bases to trimming and J lost 7 bases, with 18 bases between them. CDR3 length equals 16 residues. CDR1 and CDR2 from the germline V gene are LNHDA and SQIVND (reference sequence). The DNA for the CDR3 is TGTGCCAGTAGTATAGAGTCCGACCATCTCGCCGTGACCCAGTACTTC. It yields the protein CASSIESDHLAVTQYF.

The rearrangement joins TRBV4-1 to TRBJ1-4; D gene ambiguous. The CDR3 sequence is 16 residues long. Per the germline V gene, CDR1 is MGHRA and CDR2 is YSYEKL. V lost 1 base, J lost 0 bases, and 9 bases lay in between. CDR3 nucleotides: TGCGCCAGCAGCCAAGGGTTGGTAGCAACTAATGAAAAACTGTTTTTT. It yields the protein CASSQGLVATNEKLFF.

This chain's CDR3 is CASSVRTARNEQFF. CDR3 nucleotides: TGTGCCAGCAGCGTAAGGACAGCTAGGAATGAGCAGTTCTTC. The chain has TRBV11-2 and TRBJ2-1; D might be TRBD1 (6 bases). With 5 bases removed from V and 7 bases from J, the gap between germline ends came to 15 bases. The germline CDR1 and CDR2 sequences are SGHAT and FQNNGV. The length of the CDR3 is 14 residues.

The chain combines TRBV15 with TRBJ2-5, with 11 bases identical to TRBD1. CDR1 is LNHNV and CDR2 is YYDKDF in the germline V gene (reference sequence). V gave up 4 bases and J gave up 5 bases; unmatched junction bases: 6. This CDR3 is built from 15 residues. The CDR3 region has the DNA TGTGCCACCAGCACGGACAGGGGGCAGGGGGAGACCCAGTACTTC. Translated: CATSTDRGQGETQYF.

The DNA for the CDR3 is TGTGCCAGCAGTTACAGGGCTGTGAATAGCAATCAGCCCCAGCATTTT. Protein sequence: CASSYRAVNSNQPQHF. J is TRBJ1-5 and V is TRBV6-6; D unclear. V was shortened by 2 bases and J by 0 bases, with 11 bases between the two germline ends. The CDR3 consists of 16 residues. Germline CDR1 and CDR2: MNHNY and SVGAGI (reference sequence).

With respect to this clone: Other DNA sequences in this specimen translate into the identical CDR3. This chain connects TRBV19 to TRBJ2-4; D remains ambiguous. The germline V gene encodes CDR1 LNHDA and CDR2 SQIVND (reference sequence). The CDR3 contains 15 residues. The V and J ends lost 1 base and 0 bases respectively, with 7 bases between them. The DNA of the CDR3 is TGTGCCAGTAGTATAGCGCGGCTAGCCAAAAACATTCAGTACTTC. Translated, it gives CASSIARLAKNIQYF.

This rearrangement joins TRBV6-1 to TRBJ2-7; D gene uncertain. CDR3 length equals 13 residues. Germline CDR1 reads MNHNS; CDR2 reads SASEGT. V lost 6 bases and J 7 bases, leaving 16 bases between the germline ends. CDR3 loop: CASRGKAPGEQYF. Written as DNA, the CDR3 is TGTGCCAGCAGAGGAAAAGCCCCTGGGGAGCAGTACTTC.

The gene calls are TRBV5-6 and TRBJ1-2; tentatively, D is TRBD1 (5 bases). Trimming left V 3 bases short and J 8 bases short, with 11 bases between. The CDR3 is 12 amino acids. Germline CDR1 SGHDT, CDR2 YYEEEE. The CDR3 here is CASSWDFGGYTF. CDR3 sequence (DNA): TGTGCCAGCAGCTGGGACTTTGGGGGCTACACCTTC.

The gene calls are TRBV10-3 and TRBJ1-2; 7 bases map to TRBD1. Germline assignment: CDR1 ENHRY and CDR2 SYGVKD. This CDR3 contains 14 residues. V lost 4 bases and J lost 5; bases outside the gene matches: 7. This chain's CDR3 is CAISVQGRGYGYTF. CDR3 coding DNA: TGTGCCATCAGTGTACAGGGGAGGGGATATGGCTACACCTTC.

The J gene is TRBJ1-4, the V gene TRBV7-9, with 8 bases that match TRBD1. The CDR3 runs 15 residues. The germline CDR1 and CDR2 sequences are SEHNR and FQNEAQ (reference sequence). V lost 5 bases, J lost 5 bases, and 7 bases stayed unmatched. CDR3: CASSPWTGWNEKLFF. The CDR3 nucleotides are TGTGCCAGCAGCCCCTGGACAGGGTGGAATGAAAAACTGTTTTTT.

The rearrangement uses TRBV27 and TRBJ2-1; 8 nucleotides line up with TRBD1. This CDR3 comprises 15 residues. Trimming cost V 3 bases and J 6 bases; bases outside gene matches: 7. CDR1 and CDR2 (germline): MNHEY, SMNVEV (reference sequence). The CDR3 here is CASSFAPDRVNEQFF. The CDR3 DNA follows: TGTGCCAGCAGTTTTGCCCCGGACAGGGTCAATGAGCAGTTCTTC.

The J gene is TRBJ2-7, the V gene TRBV28; tentatively, D is TRBD1 (6 bases). This CDR3 is 15 amino acids long. The V and J ends lost 6 bases and 1 base respectively, with 16 bases between them. Germline V CDR1 and CDR2: MDHEN, SYDVKM. The CDR3 sequence: CASRSSPRGSYEQYF. The CDR3 DNA follows: TGTGCCAGCAGATCCTCCCCCAGGGGATCCTACGAGCAGTACTTC.